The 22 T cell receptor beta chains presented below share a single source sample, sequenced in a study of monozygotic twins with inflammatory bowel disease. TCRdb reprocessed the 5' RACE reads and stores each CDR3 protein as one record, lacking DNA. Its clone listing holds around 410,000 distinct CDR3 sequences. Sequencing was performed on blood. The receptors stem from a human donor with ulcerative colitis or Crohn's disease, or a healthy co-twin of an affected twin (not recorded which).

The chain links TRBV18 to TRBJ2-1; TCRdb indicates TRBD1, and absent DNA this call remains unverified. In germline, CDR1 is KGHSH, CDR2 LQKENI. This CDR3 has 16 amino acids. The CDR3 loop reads CASSLPGSGNYNEQFF.

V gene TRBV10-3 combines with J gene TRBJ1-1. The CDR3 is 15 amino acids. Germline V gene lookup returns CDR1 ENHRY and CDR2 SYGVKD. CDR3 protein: CAIRGDTTTNTEAFF.

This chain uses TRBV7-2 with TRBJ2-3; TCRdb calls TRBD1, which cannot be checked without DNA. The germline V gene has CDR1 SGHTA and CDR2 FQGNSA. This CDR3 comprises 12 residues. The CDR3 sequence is CASSQGFSTQYF.

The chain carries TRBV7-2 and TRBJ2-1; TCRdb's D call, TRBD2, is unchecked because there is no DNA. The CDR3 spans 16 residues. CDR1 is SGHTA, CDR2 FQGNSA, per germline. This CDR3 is CASSPHAGRGGNEQFF.

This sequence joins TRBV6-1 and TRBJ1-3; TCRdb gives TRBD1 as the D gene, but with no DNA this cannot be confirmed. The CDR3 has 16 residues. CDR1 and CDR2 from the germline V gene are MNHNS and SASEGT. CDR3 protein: CATGINRGNSGNTIYF.

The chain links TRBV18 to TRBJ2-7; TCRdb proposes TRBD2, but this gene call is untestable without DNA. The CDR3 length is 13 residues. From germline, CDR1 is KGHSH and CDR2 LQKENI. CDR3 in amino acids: CASSTLPSYEQYF.

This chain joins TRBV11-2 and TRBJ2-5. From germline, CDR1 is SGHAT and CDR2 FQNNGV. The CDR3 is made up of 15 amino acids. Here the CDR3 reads CASSLDSITPRTQYF.

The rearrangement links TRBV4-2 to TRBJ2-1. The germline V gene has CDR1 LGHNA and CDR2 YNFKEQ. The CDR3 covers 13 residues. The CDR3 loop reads CASSQGRNNEQFF.

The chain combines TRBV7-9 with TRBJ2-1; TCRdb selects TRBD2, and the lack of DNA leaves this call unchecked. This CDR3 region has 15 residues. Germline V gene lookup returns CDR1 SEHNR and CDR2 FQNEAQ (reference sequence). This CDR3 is CASTERAGTYNEQFF.

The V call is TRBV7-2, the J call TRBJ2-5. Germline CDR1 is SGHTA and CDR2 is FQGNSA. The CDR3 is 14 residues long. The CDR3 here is CASSLRIVQETQYF.

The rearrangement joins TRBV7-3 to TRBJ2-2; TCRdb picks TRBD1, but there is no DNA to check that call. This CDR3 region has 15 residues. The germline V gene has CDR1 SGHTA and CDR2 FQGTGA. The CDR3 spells CASSRGQGTAGELFF.

CDR3 sequence: CAISEQRNTEAFF. The chain carries TRBV10-3 and TRBJ1-1. CDR3 length: 13 residues. CDR1 is ENHRY and CDR2 is SYGVKD in the germline V gene.

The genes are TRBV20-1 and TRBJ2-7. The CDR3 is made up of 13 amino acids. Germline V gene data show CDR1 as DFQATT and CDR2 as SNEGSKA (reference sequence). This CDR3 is CSASRQNSYEQYF.

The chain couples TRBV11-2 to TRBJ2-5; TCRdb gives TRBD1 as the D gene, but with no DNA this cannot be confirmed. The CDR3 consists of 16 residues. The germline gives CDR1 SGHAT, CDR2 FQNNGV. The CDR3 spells CASSLGSGGIQETQYF.

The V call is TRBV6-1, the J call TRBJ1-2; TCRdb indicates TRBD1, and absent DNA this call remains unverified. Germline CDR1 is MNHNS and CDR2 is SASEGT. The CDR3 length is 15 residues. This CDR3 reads CASSENPGTARGYTF.

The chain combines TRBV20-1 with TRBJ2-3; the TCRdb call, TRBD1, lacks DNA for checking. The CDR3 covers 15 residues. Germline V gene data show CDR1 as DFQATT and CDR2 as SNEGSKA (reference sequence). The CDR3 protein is CSARDPGTVTDTQYF.

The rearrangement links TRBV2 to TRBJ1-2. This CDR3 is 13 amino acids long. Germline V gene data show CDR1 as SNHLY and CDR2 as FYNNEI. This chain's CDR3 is CASTRLLNYGYTF. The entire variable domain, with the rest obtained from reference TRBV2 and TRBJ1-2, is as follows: EPEVTQTPSHQVTQMGQEVILRCVPISNHLYFYWYRQILGQKVEFLVSFYNNEISEKSEIFDDQFSVERPDGSNFTLKIRSTKLEDSAMYFCASTRLLNYGYTFGSGTRLTVV.

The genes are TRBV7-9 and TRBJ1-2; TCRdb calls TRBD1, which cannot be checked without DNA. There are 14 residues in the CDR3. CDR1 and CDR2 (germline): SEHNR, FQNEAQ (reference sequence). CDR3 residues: CASSLLEGGYGYTF.

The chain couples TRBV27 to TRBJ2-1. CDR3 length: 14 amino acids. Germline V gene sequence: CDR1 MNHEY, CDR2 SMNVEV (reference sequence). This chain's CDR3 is CASSSSGLHNEQFF.

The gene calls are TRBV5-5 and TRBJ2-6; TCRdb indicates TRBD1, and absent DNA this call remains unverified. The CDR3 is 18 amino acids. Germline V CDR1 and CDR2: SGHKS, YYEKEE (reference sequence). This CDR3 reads CASSRLTGRNSGANVLTF.

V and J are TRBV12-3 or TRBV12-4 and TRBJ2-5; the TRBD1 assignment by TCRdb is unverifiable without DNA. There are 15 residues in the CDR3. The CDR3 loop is CASSPLPDPGETQYF.

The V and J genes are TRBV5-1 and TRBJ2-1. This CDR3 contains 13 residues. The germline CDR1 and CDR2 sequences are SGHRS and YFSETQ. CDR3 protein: CASSFLRNNEQFF.